This T cell receptor (beta chain) is from a study of identical twins. Study observations and caveats: Cord blood beta clonotypes that were abundant carried fewer insertions, and memory repertoires showed no such trend. Conclusions rested on cross-sectional statistics rather than following the same donors.

A universal primer binding site was introduced by template switching. The final cDNA contained unique molecular identifiers. Using its own MiXCR run on the 5' RACE reads, TCRdb lists one record per CDR3 protein. The top ten hold about 1.6% of the sample, which has nearly 900,000 distinct CDR3 sequences, roughly 12% seen once. A remark on this clonotype: Its target is not known.

The germline V gene has CDR1 MNHEY and CDR2 SVGAGI. V was cut by 2 bases and J by 2 bases, with 11 bases left in between. This CDR3 comprises 15 residues. This sample was shared with a second study, whose subject was yellow fever vaccine responses in identical twins.

The chain has TRBV6-5 and TRBJ2-3, with TRBD1 as a possible D gene (5 bases). Material for sequencing was PBMCs. The source of this sequence is a woman aged 18-30 years in good health. DNA for the CDR3: TGTGCCAGCAGTTACACCGTGACAGACACAGATACGCAGTATTTT. This encodes CASSYTVTDTDTQYF.